This T cell receptor beta chain was recorded in a study of T cells in Graves' hyperthyroidism and ophthalmopathy. General study results and limits: Ophthalmopathy was distinguished from stable hyperthyroidism by 13 V-J signatures.

A 10 ml volume of fresh peripheral blood provided the PBMCs. Trimming at V came to 6 bases and at J to 5 bases, leaving 12 bases not matched to a gene. Germline lookup yields CDR1 SGHTA and CDR2 FQGNSA. The CDR3 consists of 16 residues. Amplification targeted TCR beta CDR3 regions from RNA transcripts. In the first-round RT-PCR of the TCR CDR3, the HTBI primer set was used. TCRdb re-called the multiplex PCR reads with MiXCR, one entry per CDR3 protein. The sample shows around 500,000 distinct CDR3 sequences, 11% to 15% of them seen only once. This clonotype was seen repeatedly, ten times or more. What it binds is unknown.

Source material: blood. This TCR derives from a woman between 35 and 50 years old with Graves' hyperthyroidism. This chain links TRBV7-2 with TRBJ2-1; TRBD2 aligns across 8 bases. CDR3 in DNA: TGTGCCAGCAGTTATCCTACCGGGACTAGTAACAATGAGCAGTTCTTC. Amino acids: CASSYPTGTSNNEQFF.